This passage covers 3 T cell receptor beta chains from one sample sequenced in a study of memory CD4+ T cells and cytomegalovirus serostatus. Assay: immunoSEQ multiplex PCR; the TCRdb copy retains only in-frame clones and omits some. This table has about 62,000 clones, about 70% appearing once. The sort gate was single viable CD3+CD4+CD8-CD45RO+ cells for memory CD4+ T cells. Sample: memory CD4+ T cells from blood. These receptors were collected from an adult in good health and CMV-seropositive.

DNA of the CDR3: TGTGCCAGCAGTCCAGGCCGAGCGGACACCATATATTTT. Amino acid sequence: CASSPGRADTIYF. The chain has TRBV27 and TRBJ1-3, with D hard to call. Germline CDR1 and CDR2: MNHEY and SMNVEV (reference sequence). V shed 5 bases and J shed 8 bases, with 13 bases lying between them. The CDR3 has 13 residues.

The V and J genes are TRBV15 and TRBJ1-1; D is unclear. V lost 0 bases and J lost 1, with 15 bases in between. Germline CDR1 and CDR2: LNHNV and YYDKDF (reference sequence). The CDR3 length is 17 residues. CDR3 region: CATSRERVVIGNTEAFF. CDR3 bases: TGTGCCACCAGCAGAGAACGAGTAGTAATAGGGAACACTGAAGCTTTCTTT.

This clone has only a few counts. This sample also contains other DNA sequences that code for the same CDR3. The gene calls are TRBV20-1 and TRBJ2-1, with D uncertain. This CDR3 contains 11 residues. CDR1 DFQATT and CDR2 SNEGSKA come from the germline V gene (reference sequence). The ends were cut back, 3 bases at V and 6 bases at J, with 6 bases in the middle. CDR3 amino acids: CSASGFNEQFF. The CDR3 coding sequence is TGCAGTGCTAGTGGTTTCAATGAGCAGTTCTTC.